The rows below give T cell receptor beta chains drawn from one sample of a study of blood T cell repertoires in COVID-19. Sequencing used immunoSEQ multiplex PCR; TCRdb keeps in-frame clones, though not all of them. The repertoire holds about 250,000 clones, around nine tenths seen once, with roughly 4% in the top ten. Sample: PBMCs or T cells enriched from blood (not recorded which). The receptors derive from a woman under 40 with acute COVID-19. Both conserved end residues are part of each CDR3.

TRBJ1-3	TRBV9	CASSDGQGNTIYF
TRBJ1-5	TRBV18	CASSSTGAVQPQHF
TRBJ1-2	TRBV4-1	CASSPPGGITYGYTF
TRBJ1-2	TRBV20-1	CSASWTGGGRGYTF
TRBJ1-1	TRBV9	CASSVGARVGATEAFF
TRBJ2-1	TRBV30	CALPRRTHNEQFF
TRBJ1-1	TRBV5-1	CASSSYSVNTEAFF
TRBJ1-1	TRBV11-2	CASSSRLTAMNTEAFF
TRBJ2-7	TRBV29-1	CSVEGRVGGRAIYEQYF
TRBJ2-7	TRBV6-1	CASSEGHSSSYEQYF
TRBJ2-5	TRBV28	CASRTGGKETQYF
TRBJ2-2	TRBV5-1	CASSSRQGSTGELFF
TRBJ2-2	TRBV7-7	CASSPQSDGTGELFF